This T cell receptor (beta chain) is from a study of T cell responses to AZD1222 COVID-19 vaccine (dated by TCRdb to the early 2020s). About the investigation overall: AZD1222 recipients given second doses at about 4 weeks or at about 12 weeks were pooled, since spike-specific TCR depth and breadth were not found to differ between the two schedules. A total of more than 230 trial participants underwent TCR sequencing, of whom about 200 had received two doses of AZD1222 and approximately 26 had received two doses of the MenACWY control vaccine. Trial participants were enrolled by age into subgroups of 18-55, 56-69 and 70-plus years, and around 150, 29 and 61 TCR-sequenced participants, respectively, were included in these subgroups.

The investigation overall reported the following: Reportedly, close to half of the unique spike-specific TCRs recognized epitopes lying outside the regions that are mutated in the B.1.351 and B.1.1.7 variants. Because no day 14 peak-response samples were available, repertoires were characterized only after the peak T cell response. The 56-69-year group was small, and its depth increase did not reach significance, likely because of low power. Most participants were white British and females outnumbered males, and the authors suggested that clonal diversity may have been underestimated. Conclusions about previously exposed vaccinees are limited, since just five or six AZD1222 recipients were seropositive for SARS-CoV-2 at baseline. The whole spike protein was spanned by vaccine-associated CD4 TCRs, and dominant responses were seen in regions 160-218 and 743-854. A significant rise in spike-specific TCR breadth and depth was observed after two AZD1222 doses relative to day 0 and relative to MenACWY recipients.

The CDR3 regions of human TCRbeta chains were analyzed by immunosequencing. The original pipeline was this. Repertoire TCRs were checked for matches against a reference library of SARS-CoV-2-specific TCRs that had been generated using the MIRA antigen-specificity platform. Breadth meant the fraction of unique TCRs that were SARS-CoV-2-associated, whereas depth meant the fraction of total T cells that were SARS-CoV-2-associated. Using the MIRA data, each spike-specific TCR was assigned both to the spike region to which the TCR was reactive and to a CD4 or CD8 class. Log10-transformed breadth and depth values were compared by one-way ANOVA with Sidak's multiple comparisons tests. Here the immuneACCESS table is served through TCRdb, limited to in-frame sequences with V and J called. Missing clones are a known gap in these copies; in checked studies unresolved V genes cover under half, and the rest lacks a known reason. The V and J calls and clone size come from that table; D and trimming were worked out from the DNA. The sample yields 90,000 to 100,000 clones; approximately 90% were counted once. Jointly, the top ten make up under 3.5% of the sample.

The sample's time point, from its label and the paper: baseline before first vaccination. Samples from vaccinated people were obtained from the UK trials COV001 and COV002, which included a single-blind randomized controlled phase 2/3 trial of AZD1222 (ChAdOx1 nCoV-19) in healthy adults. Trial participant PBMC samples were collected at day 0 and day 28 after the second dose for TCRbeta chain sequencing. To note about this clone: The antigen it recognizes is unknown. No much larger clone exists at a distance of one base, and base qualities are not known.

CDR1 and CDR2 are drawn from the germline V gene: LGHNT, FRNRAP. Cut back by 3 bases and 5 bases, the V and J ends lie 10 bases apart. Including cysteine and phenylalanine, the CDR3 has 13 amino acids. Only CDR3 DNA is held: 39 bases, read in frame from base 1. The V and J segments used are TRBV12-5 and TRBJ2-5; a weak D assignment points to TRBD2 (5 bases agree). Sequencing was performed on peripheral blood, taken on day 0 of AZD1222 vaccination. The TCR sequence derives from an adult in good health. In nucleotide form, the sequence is TGTGCTAGTGGTTTCGGGGATCGGGAGACCCAGTACTTC. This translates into CASGFGDRETQYF.